The clone carrying this T cell receptor beta chain was seen a few times. Its antigen is unknown. Autologous stem cell transplantation was followed by relapse in every patient, and brentuximab vedotin exposure varied. The CDR3 is 15 residues long. The germline gives CDR1 SGHRS, CDR2 YFSETQ. V lost 4 bases, J lost 7 bases, and 7 bases stayed unmatched. Only in-frame clones appear in the TCRdb table, and some are missing; sequencing was by immunoSEQ multiplex PCR. The sample consists of approximately 160,000 clones, approximately 81% of them appearing once. The data were obtained in a study of PD-1 blockade in classical Hodgkin lymphoma. Overall study results and limits: A significant rise in TCR diversity was seen by C4D1 for CD4+ cells but not for CD8+ cells. Exclusion covered patients beginning nivolumab under 1 year post-ASCT.

This chain links TRBV5-1 with TRBJ1-5, with 11 bases aligning to TRBD1. The TCR sequence derives from a human donor with classical Hodgkin lymphoma. Specimen: peripheral blood mononuclear cells (PBMCs), collected before the second cycle of nivolumab. CDR3 DNA: TGCGCCAGCAGCCCCCTGGGACAGGGGGACCAGCCCCAGCATTTT. Translating gives CASSPLGQGDQPQHF.